This TCR beta chain was sequenced during a study of blood T cell repertoires in COVID-19. Study-level information: Samples of COVID-19 (acute and convalescent) were obtained from the United States, Italy and Spain.

Methods used by the authors: Reference gene primer amplification gave estimated nucleated cell counts. Sequencing was performed with immunoSEQ multiplex PCR; in TCRdb, only in-frame clones are kept and a portion is missing. The V and J calls and clone size were taken over from that table, and D and trimming were inferred from the DNA. The sample has 120,000 to 150,000 clones, over 75% seen once. The CDR3 runs to 14 residues. V was clipped by 10 bases and J by 2 bases; unmatched bases: 7. Germline CDR1 MNHEY, CDR2 SVGAGI. Material for sequencing was peripheral blood. The chain joins TRBV6-5 to TRBJ1-5; 8 bases fit TRBD1. The sequence was obtained from a man between 50 and 59 years old with acute or convalescent COVID-19. The CDR3 region has the DNA TGTGCCAACAGGACAGGGACTGGCAATCAGCCCCAGCATTTT. This sequence encodes CANRTGTGNQPQHF.